The clone carrying this TCR beta chain was seen a single time. The record originates from a study of blood T cell repertoires in COVID-19. TCRdb's copy holds only in-frame clones and misses some; the assay was immunoSEQ multiplex PCR. The profile shows about 140,000 clones, more than 65% of them singletons. With V trimmed by 3 bases and J by 5 bases, 10 bases remained unmatched. This CDR3 region has 16 residues. From germline, CDR1 is SGHRS and CDR2 YFSETQ. This chain joins TRBV5-1 and TRBJ2-5; 10 bases match TRBD2. Material for sequencing was peripheral blood. The TCR was taken from a human donor in a cohort sampled during active COVID-19. CDR3 in amino acids: CASSSISGGQGETQYF. CDR3 bases: TGCGCCAGCAGCTCCATTAGCGGGGGGCAGGGGGAGACCCAGTACTTC.